This entry is about one T cell receptor beta chain. The antigen is not known. Generated by immunoSEQ multiplex PCR, the TCRdb table keeps only in-frame clones and is missing some. Here the sample spans about 110,000 clones, less than 95% being singletons. This sample is drawn from a study of T cell responses to AZD1222 COVID-19 vaccine. Broader study findings: There were mostly white British donors and more females than males, and clonal diversity was possibly underestimated.

V lost 3 bases and J lost 7; bases outside the gene matches: 14. Germline-derived CDR1 and CDR2 are LNHDA and SQIVND (reference sequence). CDR3 length equals 16 residues. V usage is TRBV19 and J usage is TRBJ2-5; TRBD1 matches 7 bases. The sample was peripheral blood, taken 28 days after the second AZD1222 dose. This TCR derives from an adult who received the AZD1222 COVID-19 vaccine. For the CDR3, the DNA is TGTGCCAGTAGTATTGTGGGGAGACAGGGCGGCGGGACCCAGTACTTC. Translated, it gives CASSIVGRQGGGTQYF.